This T cell receptor (beta chain) is from a study of CD8 T cells in ankylosing spondylitis. TCRdb reanalysed the 5' RACE reads using MiXCR and keeps one entry per CDR3 protein. The sample contains 300,000 to 350,000 distinct CDR3 sequences, about 15% of which appear only once. The CDR3 covers 11 residues. The ends were cut back, 6 bases at V and 3 bases at J, with 6 bases in the middle. CDR1 and CDR2 (germline): SGHRS, YFSETQ. This clonotype was observed a few times. V gene TRBV5-1 combines with J gene TRBJ1-1, with D tentatively TRBD1 (5 bases). The TCR sequence derives from a male donor with ankylosing spondylitis or in good health (not recorded which). The sequencing input was blood, either unsorted or a sorted T cell fraction (not recorded which). DNA for the CDR3: TGCGCCAGCACGGGGGACACTGAAGCTTTCTTT. This gives the protein CASTGDTEAFF.